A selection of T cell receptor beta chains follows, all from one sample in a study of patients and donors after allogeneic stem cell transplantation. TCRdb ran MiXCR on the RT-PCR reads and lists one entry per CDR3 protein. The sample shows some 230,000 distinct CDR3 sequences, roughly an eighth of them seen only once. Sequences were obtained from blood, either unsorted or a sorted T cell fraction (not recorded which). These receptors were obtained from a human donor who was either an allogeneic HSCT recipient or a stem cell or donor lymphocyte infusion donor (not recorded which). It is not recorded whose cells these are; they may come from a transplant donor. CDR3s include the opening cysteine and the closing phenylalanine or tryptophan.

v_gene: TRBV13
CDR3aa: CASSRWRRGDGYTF

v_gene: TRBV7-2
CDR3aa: CASSLIREVEAFF

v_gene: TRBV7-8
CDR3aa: CASSLAQGPSYEQYF

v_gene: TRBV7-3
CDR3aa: CASSPSGGGTDTQYF

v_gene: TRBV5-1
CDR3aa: CASSLPGFGEKLFF

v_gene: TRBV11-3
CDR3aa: CASSLATVGGSEAFF

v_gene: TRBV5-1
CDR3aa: CASSVWGPSLDRDGYTF

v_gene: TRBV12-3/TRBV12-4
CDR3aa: CASSLAGGRREKLFF

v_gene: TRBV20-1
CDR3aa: CSASQGLNTEAFF

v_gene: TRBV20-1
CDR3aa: CSSLGTANTEAFF

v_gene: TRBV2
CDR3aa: CAASQRGDTGELFF

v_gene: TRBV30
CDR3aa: CAWSVLKSTDTQYF

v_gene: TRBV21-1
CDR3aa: CASRDRDHYEQYF

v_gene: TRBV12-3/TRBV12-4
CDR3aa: CASIAGVTDTQYF

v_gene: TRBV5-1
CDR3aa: CASSLGTSAYNEQFF

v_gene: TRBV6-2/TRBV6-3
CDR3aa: CASSQGGLAKNIQYF

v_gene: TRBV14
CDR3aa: CASSQEGTKNTEAFF

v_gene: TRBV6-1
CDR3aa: CASSPEGAQMNTEAFF

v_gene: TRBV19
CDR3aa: CASSPGRSNNQPQHF

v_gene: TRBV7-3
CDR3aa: CASSYNRQGALVGELFF

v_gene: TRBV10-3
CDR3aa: CAISQVGRAYNSPLHF

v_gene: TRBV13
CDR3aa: CASSRGSQNANTGELFF

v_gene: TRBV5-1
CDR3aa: CASSAGGGPDTQYF

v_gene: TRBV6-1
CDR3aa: CASSPGTGGDWQETQYF

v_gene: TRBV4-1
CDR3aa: CASSQDHTGELFF

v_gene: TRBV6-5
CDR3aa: CASSSTTGGNQPQHF

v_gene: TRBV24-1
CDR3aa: CATSDFLAGGPREQFF

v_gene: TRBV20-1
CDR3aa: CSAQTQGANTEAFF